These 20 T cell receptor beta chains were all obtained from the same sample, sequenced in a study of blood T cell repertoires in COVID-19. The assay was immunoSEQ multiplex PCR, and TCRdb's table has in-frame clones only and misses some. The table lists about 190,000 clones, around four fifths of them singletons. Sequencing was done on a sample of peripheral blood. The origin of the receptors is a human donor in a cohort sampled during active COVID-19.

V and J are TRBV24-1 and TRBJ2-3; D is perhaps TRBD1 (7 bases). Trimming removed 9 bases from V and 6 bases from J, with 21 bases in between. The CDR3 totals 15 residues. The germline CDR1 and CDR2 sequences are KGHDR and SFDVKD. CDR3 amino acids: CATGRTAGGSDTQYF. The CDR3 DNA sequence: TGTGCCACCGGCCGTACGGCAGGGGGGTCGGATACGCAGTATTTT.

The CDR3, as DNA: TGTGCCATCTCCCCGGGCGGCGGGGGGACCAAACCCTACGAGCAGTACGTC. It specifies CAISPGGGGTKPYEQYV. The chain joins TRBV10-3 to TRBJ2-7; the match to TRBD2 covers 8 bases. From germline, CDR1 is ENHRY and CDR2 SYGVKD. V was pared by 8 bases and J by 2 bases, with 17 bases of the junction left unmatched. This CDR3 comprises 17 residues.

The gene calls are TRBV2 and TRBJ2-7, with TRBD2 matching over 11 bases. The CDR3 extends over 14 amino acids. Unmatched junction bases numbered 5, after V lost 6 bases and J lost 4 bases. Germline loops: CDR1 SNHLY, CDR2 FYNNEI. CDR3 amino acids: CASSLGLADYEQYF. CDR3 in DNA: TGTGCCAGCAGCCTGGGACTAGCGGATTACGAGCAGTACTTC.

The genes are TRBV19 and TRBJ1-1, with TRBD1 identical over 10 bases. The ends lost 5 bases at V and 1 base at J; junction bases unmatched: 13. CDR3 length: 18 amino acids. Germline CDR1 and CDR2: LNHDA and SQIVND (reference sequence). CDR3: CASSSPPGQGFKNTEAFF. In DNA form, the CDR3 reads TGTGCCAGTAGTTCCCCCCCGGGACAGGGGTTTAAGAACACTGAAGCTTTCTTT. Combining the CDR3 with reference TRBV19 and TRBJ1-1 gives the whole variable domain DGGITQSPKYLFRKEGQNVTLSCEQNLNHDAMYWYRQDPGQGLRLIYYSQIVNDFQKGDIAEGYSVSREKKESFPLTVTSAQKNPTAFYLCASSSPPGQGFKNTEAFFGQGTRLTVV.

V gene TRBV7-6 combines with J gene TRBJ2-3; a weak D match, TRBD1 (6 bases). Germline V gene lookup returns CDR1 SGHVS and CDR2 FNYEAQ. V lost 1 base and J lost 4, with 9 bases in between. This CDR3 region has 14 residues. The CDR3 DNA reads as TGTGCCAGCAGCTTAGGCGAGGGGGCAGATACGCAGTATTTT. Protein sequence: CASSLGEGADTQYF. Variable domain in full (rest from reference TRBV7-6 and TRBJ2-3): GAGVSQSPRYKVTKRGQDVALRCDPISGHVSLYWYRQALGQGPEFLTYFNYEAQQDKSGLPNDRFSAERPEGSISTLTIQRTEQRDSAMYRCASSLGEGADTQYFGPGTRLTVL.

The chain carries TRBV15 and TRBJ1-6; D gene ambiguous. This CDR3 comprises 14 residues. Trimming pared 5 bases from V and 9 bases from J, leaving 14 bases between. Germline CDR1 and CDR2: LNHNV and YYDKDF (reference sequence). The chain's CDR3 is CATSFEIGPSPLHF. For the CDR3, the DNA is TGTGCCACCAGCTTTGAGATCGGTCCTTCACCCCTCCACTTT.

The chain employs TRBV5-5 and TRBJ2-2; maybe TRBD1 (6 bases). This CDR3 contains 16 residues. The V end was cut by 4 bases, the J end by 5 bases, with 18 bases between. The germline V gene encodes CDR1 SGHKS and CDR2 YYEKEE (reference sequence). The CDR3 nucleotides are TGTGCCAGCAGCACGGATACCGGGACACTTACCGGGGAGCTGTTTTTT. It translates to CASSTDTGTLTGELFF.

This clone was found a few times. The chain carries TRBV11-2 and TRBJ2-5; 14 positions agree with TRBD2. The CDR3 runs 17 residues. Germline V CDR1 and CDR2: SGHAT, FQNNGV. V lost 4 bases, J lost 5 bases, and 9 bases stayed unmatched. The CDR3 reads CASSSPMGLAGAETQYF. The CDR3 DNA follows: TGTGCCAGCAGCTCACCCATGGGACTAGCGGGGGCGGAGACCCAGTACTTC. Drawing the rest from reference TRBV11-2 and TRBJ2-5, the complete variable domain is EAGVAQSPRYKIIEKRQSVAFWCNPISGHATLYWYQQILGQGPKLLIQFQNNGVVDDSQLPKDRFSAERLKGVDSTLKIQPAKLEDSAVYLCASSSPMGLAGAETQYFGPGTRLLVL.

The rearrangement links TRBV18 to TRBJ2-3; D uncertain. The V end was cut by 4 bases, the J end by 0 bases, with 8 bases between. Germline V gene sequence: CDR1 KGHSH, CDR2 LQKENI. There are 14 residues in the CDR3. The CDR3 protein is CASSLTGSTDTQYF. The DNA for the CDR3 is TGTGCCAGCTCACTTACCGGGAGCACAGATACGCAGTATTTT.

The V and J genes are TRBV11-2 and TRBJ1-3; a weak D match, TRBD1 (5 bases). The germline V gene encodes CDR1 SGHAT and CDR2 FQNNGV. Trimming shortened V by 6 bases and J by 0 bases, and 18 bases separated the two germline ends. The CDR3 totals 17 residues. CDR3 nucleotide sequence: TGTGCCAGCAGAAAGCGGGTTCAGGGCCTCTCTGGAAACACCATATATTTT. This gives the protein CASRKRVQGLSGNTIYF.

With respect to this clone: The junction departs from the called germline gene at one end, perhaps through a read error. The V and J genes are TRBV7-7 and TRBJ2-1, with 7 bases fitting TRBD2. Germline lookup yields CDR1 SSHAT and CDR2 FNYEAQ (reference sequence). The CDR3 contains 15 residues. This CDR3 reads CASSIGNPAGNEQFF. The CDR3 nucleotides read TGTGCTAGCAGCATAGGCAACCCAGCGGGGAATGAGCAGTTCTTC.

CDR3 loop: CASSLSIGDQPQHF. CDR3 DNA: TGTGCCAGCAGTTTATCAATCGGGGATCAGCCCCAGCATTTT. The V gene is TRBV27, the J gene TRBJ1-5; D ambiguous. Per germline, CDR1 MNHEY and CDR2 SMNVEV (reference sequence). Deletions cut 0 bases from V and 5 bases from J, with 8 bases between. This CDR3 is built from 14 residues.

The rearrangement links TRBV3-1 (or the pseudogene TRBV3-2) to TRBJ1-3; no definite D call. The V end was cut by 0 bases, the J end by 2 bases, with 8 bases between. The CDR3 runs to 15 residues. The germline CDR1 and CDR2 sequences are LGHDT and YNNKEL (reference sequence). The CDR3 nucleotides are TGTGCCAGCAGCCAAGAGTCACGCGCTGGAAACACCATATATTTT. This sequence encodes CASSQESRAGNTIYF.

CDR3 bases: TGTGCCAGCAGTGAATATGGAAACGGGATCCTATATGGCTACACCTTC. Translated, it gives CASSEYGNGILYGYTF. The V call is TRBV6-1, the J call TRBJ1-2; D is unresolved. V was shortened by 2 bases and J by 5 bases, with 18 bases between the two germline ends. This CDR3 has 16 amino acids. Germline V CDR1 and CDR2: MNHNS, SASEGT.

This chain joins TRBV5-6 and TRBJ2-5, with 8 nucleotides matching TRBD1. CDR3 length: 14 residues. Germline values: CDR1 SGHDT, CDR2 YYEEEE. V gave up 2 bases and J gave up 5 bases; unmatched junction bases: 5. CDR3 in amino acids: CASSFTGGWETQYF. CDR3 nucleotide sequence: TGTGCCAGCAGCTTCACAGGGGGTTGGGAGACCCAGTACTTC.

This clone was seen just once. The chain couples TRBV5-4 to TRBJ2-5; no clear D. V was shortened by 4 bases and J by 5 bases, with 9 bases between the two germline ends. In germline, CDR1 is SGHNT, CDR2 YYREEE (reference sequence). There are 12 residues in the CDR3. This CDR3 reads CASSRNRETQYF. The DNA for the CDR3 is TGTGCCAGCAGCCGCAACCGGGAGACCCAGTACTTC.

This chain links TRBV19 with TRBJ1-5, with 8 bases fitting TRBD1. CDR1 is LNHDA and CDR2 is SQIVND in the germline V gene (reference sequence). The CDR3 is 15 amino acids. The V segment lost 5 bases and the J segment 4 bases; nucleotides outside the gene matches: 7. As DNA, the CDR3 is TGTGCCAGTAGTGTTTTTACAGGGGGGAATCAGCCCCAGCATTTT. It yields the protein CASSVFTGGNQPQHF.

The chain combines TRBV3-1 (or the pseudogene TRBV3-2) with TRBJ2-6, with 7 bases fitting TRBD1. J was trimmed by 1 base and V by 3 bases; bases with no gene match: 3. From germline, CDR1 is LGHDT and CDR2 YNNKEL (reference sequence). CDR3 length: 16 amino acids. The CDR3 spells CASSQGQRSGANVLTF. The CDR3 coding sequence is TGTGCCAGCAGCCAGGGACAGCGGTCTGGGGCCAACGTCCTGACTTTC.

This rearrangement joins TRBV19 to TRBJ1-3, with 7 bases fitting TRBD1. Unmatched junction bases numbered 0, after V lost 3 bases and J lost 1 base. The CDR3 length is 14 residues. CDR1 is LNHDA and CDR2 is SQIVND in the germline V gene (reference sequence). The CDR3 loop reads CASSMTGSGNTIYF. CDR3 coding DNA: TGTGCCAGTAGTATGACAGGGTCTGGAAACACCATATATTTT. The full variable domain, in which reference TRBV19 and TRBJ1-3 provide the parts outside the CDR3, is DGGITQSPKYLFRKEGQNVTLSCEQNLNHDAMYWYRQDPGQGLRLIYYSQIVNDFQKGDIAEGYSVSREKKESFPLTVTSAQKNPTAFYLCASSMTGSGNTIYFGEGSWLTVV.

The V call is TRBV28, the J call TRBJ2-1, with 9 bases matching TRBD1. V lost 2 bases and J lost 3; bases outside the gene matches: 5. There are 16 residues in the CDR3. The V gene's germline CDR1 is MDHEN and CDR2 SYDVKM. The CDR3 nucleotides are TGTGCCAGCAGTTTAGTGGGACAGGGACACTACAATGAGCAGTTCTTC. It encodes CASSLVGQGHYNEQFF.